This T cell receptor beta chain stems from a study of Graves' ophthalmopathy and Graves' hyperthyroidism. Background on the study: Peripheral blood sampling occurred at initial diagnosis, before any treatment. Study results and limitations: The study's model predicted ophthalmopathy progression at about 68% sensitivity and about 72% specificity. Detection in blood was also observed for most expanded thyroid clonotypes above 0.001 frequency.

The table lists this clonotype with a few counts. Its antigen is currently unknown. TCR beta CDR3 amplification used RNA transcripts. In the first round, RT-PCR was carried out with HTBI primers, and a multiplex PCR formed the second round. TCRdb processed the multiplex PCR reads anew with MiXCR; each CDR3 protein has one entry. The sample yields some 160,000 distinct CDR3 sequences, 39% seen once. For donors with ophthalmopathy, the disease showed moderate-to-severe activity, reached CAS ≥3 and NOSPECS ≥4, and had lasted under 3 months. The germline gives CDR1 MNHNS, CDR2 SASEGT. The CDR3 sequence is 12 residues long. The V gene lost 3 bases and the J gene lost 7 bases, with 9 bases spanning the gap.

The receptor was isolated from a man aged 25 to 40 with Graves' ophthalmopathy. The sequenced material came from peripheral blood. The chain joins TRBV6-1 to TRBJ2-5; possibly TRBD2 for D (5 bases). The DNA of the CDR3 is TGTGCCAGCAGTGATCTGCGGGCGACCCAGTACTTC. This encodes CASSDLRATQYF.